These 14 T cell receptor beta chains were all obtained from the same sample, sequenced in a study of cytomegalovirus exposure and HLA in healthy donors. The PCR had 60 Vbeta and 13 Jbeta primers. The protocol was immunoSEQ multiplex PCR, while the TCRdb copy is restricted to in-frame clones and leaves out a portion. The data show around 200,000 clones, about two thirds seen once. The sample was PBMCs. All receptors derive from a man aged 35 to 55 in good health and CMV-seropositive.

This chain links TRBV11-2 with TRBJ2-7; D gene unclear. The CDR3 runs to 13 residues. V was cut by 5 bases and J by 4 bases, with 12 bases left in between. CDR1 and CDR2 from the germline V gene are SGHAT and FQNNGV. CDR3 sequence: CASSRAWAYEQYF. CDR3 coding DNA: TGTGCCAGCAGCCGAGCCTGGGCTTACGAGCAGTACTTC.

The chain combines TRBV28 with TRBJ2-1, with D tentatively TRBD2 (5 bases). The germline V gene encodes CDR1 MDHEN and CDR2 SYDVKM. V lost 6 bases and J 4 bases, leaving 7 bases between the germline ends. The CDR3 runs 12 residues. DNA of the CDR3: TGTGCCAGCAGCCGGGGATACAATGAGCAGTTCTTC. It yields the protein CASSRGYNEQFF.

This chain uses TRBV2 with TRBJ2-1, with 9 nucleotides matching TRBD2. This CDR3 contains 13 residues. The J segment lost 9 bases and the V segment lost 8 bases, leaving 8 bases of the junction unmatched. Germline V gene data show CDR1 as SNHLY and CDR2 as FYNNEI. The CDR3: CASVAGGPAEQFF. The DNA for the CDR3 is TGTGCCAGCGTGGCGGGGGGGCCGGCTGAGCAGTTCTTC.

With regard to this clone: This specimen includes other DNA sequences encoding the same CDR3. The chain employs TRBV4-1 and TRBJ2-6; D perhaps matches TRBD1 (5 bases). CDR3 length: 16 residues. CDR1 and CDR2 (germline): MGHRA, YSYEKL. V dropped 1 base and J dropped 1 base, with 8 bases sitting between them. CDR3 DNA sequence: TGCGCCAGCAGCCAAGTCAGGGCTTCTGGGGCCAACGTCCTGACTTTC. Encoded protein: CASSQVRASGANVLTF.

A few counts support this clone. The J gene is TRBJ2-1, the V gene TRBV6-5; D is possibly TRBD2 (6 bases). V was clipped by 6 bases and J by 0 bases, with 12 bases between them. The CDR3 is 15 residues long. Germline-derived CDR1 and CDR2 are MNHEY and SVGAGI. The CDR3 sequence: CASRPSGSSYNEQFF. DNA of the CDR3: TGTGCCAGCAGACCCTCCGGGAGCTCCTACAATGAGCAGTTCTTC.

The V and J genes are TRBV28 and TRBJ2-7, with a possible D match to TRBD2 (6 bases). Looked up from germline, CDR1 is MDHEN and CDR2 is SYDVKM. With 8 bases removed from V and 4 bases from J, the gap between germline ends came to 15 bases. The CDR3 totals 13 residues. CDR3 DNA: TGTGCCAGCCGAAAAGACGGGGGTTACGAGCAGTACTTC. Amino acids: CASRKDGGYEQYF. Based on the CDR3 plus reference TRBV28 and TRBJ2-7, the full variable domain is DVKVTQSSRYLVKRTGEKVFLECVQDMDHENMFWYRQDPGLGLRLIYFSYDVKMKEKGDIPEGYSVSREKKERFSLILESASTNQTSMYLCASRKDGGYEQYFGPGTRLTVT.

The chain uses TRBV7-6 and TRBJ1-3; D gene uncertain. From germline, CDR1 is SGHVS and CDR2 FNYEAQ. This CDR3 is 16 amino acids long. V was clipped by 5 bases and J by 3 bases, with 17 bases between them. Here the CDR3 DNA reads TGTGCCAGCAGCGATAAGGCGTGGCTAGTTGGAAACACCATATATTTT. This translates into CASSDKAWLVGNTIYF.

The J gene is TRBJ2-1, the V gene TRBV6-1, with D perhaps TRBD1 (7 bases). V shed 5 bases and J shed 8 bases, with 10 bases lying between them. CDR1 MNHNS and CDR2 SASEGT come from the germline V gene. The CDR3 is 12 residues long. CDR3 DNA sequence: TGTGCCAGCAGTTTCAGGGGGGATGAGCAGTTCTTC. It is translated as CASSFRGDEQFF.

The chain employs TRBV21-1 and TRBJ2-7; TRBD1 was called by the table and not checked on the DNA. TRBV21-1 is marked as a pseudogene. CDR3 length equals 17 residues. CDR3 nucleotide sequence: TGTGCCAGCAGCAAAGGAGATAAGGCAGGGCCTGACTACGAGCAGTACTTC. Amino acid sequence: CASSKGDKAGPDYEQYF.

V usage is TRBV7-2 and J usage is TRBJ1-2; D remains ambiguous. Germline V gene sequence: CDR1 SGHTA, CDR2 FQGNSA. V lost 7 bases and J lost 0, with 18 bases in between. The CDR3 is made up of 16 amino acids. The CDR3 nucleotides are TGTGCCAGCACCGAGGCGGGTTACTCAGCTAACTATGGCTACACCTTC. This gives the protein CASTEAGYSANYGYTF. Filled out from reference TRBV7-2 and TRBJ1-2, the complete variable domain reads GAGVSQSPSNKVTEKGKDVELRCDPISGHTALYWYRQSLGQGLEFLIYFQGNSAPDKSGLPSDRFSAERTGGSVSTLTIQRTQQEDSAVYLCASTEAGYSANYGYTFGSGTRLTVV.

The chain carries TRBV4-1 and TRBJ1-1; perhaps TRBD1 as D (5 bases). The germline CDR1 and CDR2 sequences are MGHRA and YSYEKL. The length of the CDR3 is 16 residues. The V end lost 0 bases, the J end lost 4 bases, and 15 bases lay between the germline ends. CDR3 in amino acids: CASSQEFQGVSTEAFF. CDR3 nucleotide sequence: TGCGCCAGCAGCCAAGAGTTTCAGGGTGTAAGCACTGAAGCTTTCTTT.

The rearrangement uses TRBV4-1 and TRBJ2-2, with D possibly matching TRBD2 (6 bases). V was shortened by 4 bases and J by 7 bases, with 7 bases between the two germline ends. The CDR3 loop spans 12 amino acids. Germline CDR1 reads MGHRA; CDR2 reads YSYEKL. CDR3 bases: TGCGCCAGCAGCCCGCGGGGCGGGGAGCTGTTTTTT. Protein sequence: CASSPRGGELFF.

CDR3 nucleotide sequence: TGTGCCAGCAGCCTTCTACGGGGTGGCAATCAGCCCCAGCATTTT. This sequence encodes CASSLLRGGNQPQHF. J is TRBJ1-5 and V is TRBV5-8, with D unclear. The CDR3 loop spans 15 amino acids. V was pared by 4 bases and J by 2 bases, with 13 bases between. Looked up from germline, CDR1 is SGHTS and CDR2 is YDEGEE.

V usage is TRBV19 and J usage is TRBJ1-1, with D unclear. Trimming took 3 bases from V and 4 from J, leaving 15 bases between them. Germline V CDR1 and CDR2: LNHDA, SQIVND (reference sequence). The CDR3 runs 15 residues. Written as DNA, the CDR3 is TGTGCCAGTAGTATGGGTGACGGGAGGTTCACTGAAGCTTTCTTT. This sequence encodes CASSMGDGRFTEAFF.